This T cell receptor beta chain is drawn from a study of blood T cell repertoires in COVID-19. The wider study: PBMCs, B-cell-depleted T cells, or T cells provided the cDNA or gDNA that made up the material.

This clone appeared a few times. Using immunoSEQ multiplex PCR, the repertoire was profiled, and TCRdb retains in-frame clones only, with some absent. The sample comprises about 200,000 clones, around 83% of which are singletons, and more than 9% rests with the top ten. V was clipped by 8 bases and J by 7 bases; unmatched bases: 13. Per the germline V gene, CDR1 is MDHEN and CDR2 is SYDVKM. The CDR3 is made up of 15 amino acids. The sample comprised peripheral blood. The origin of this receptor is a man in his fifties or sixties with active or convalescent COVID-19. The V gene is TRBV28, the J gene TRBJ2-7, with 11 bases lining up with TRBD1. CDR3 sequence: CASLSEGTGGGEQYF. As DNA, the CDR3 is TGTGCCAGCCTTTCAGAAGGGACAGGGGGGGGTGAGCAGTACTTC. Variable domain in full (rest from reference TRBV28 and TRBJ2-7): DVKVTQSSRYLVKRTGEKVFLECVQDMDHENMFWYRQDPGLGLRLIYFSYDVKMKEKGDIPEGYSVSREKKERFSLILESASTNQTSMYLCASLSEGTGGGEQYFGPGTRLTVT.